This T cell receptor (beta chain) was recorded in a study of a mutant IDH1 vaccine in newly diagnosed glioma. The method was immunoSEQ multiplex PCR; TCRdb's version includes in-frame clones alone and lacks a portion of them. The data show just over 80,000 clones, about 82% seen once. The CDR3 spans 16 residues. Trimming shortened V by 3 bases and J by 4 bases, and 16 bases separated the two germline ends. The germline gives CDR1 SGHDN, CDR2 FVKESK. A note on this clone: Its antigen is as yet unknown.

Time point denoted: week 23, last vaccination. Each dose delivered 300 ug of mutant IDH1 20-mer peptide subcutaneously with imiquimod. This clonotype was sampled from a man in his thirties or forties with glioma. Some clones in this sample may be carry-over from other donors' samples. The V call is TRBV14, the J call TRBJ2-1, with TRBD2 as a possible D gene (6 bases). Specimen: PBMCs, collected from a glioma patient whose treatment included an IDH1 peptide vaccine. The CDR3: CASSHSGSVPYNEQFF. As DNA, the CDR3 is TGTGCCAGCAGCCACAGCGGGTCAGTACCTTACAATGAGCAGTTCTTC.